This TCR beta chain was obtained from a study of blood T cell repertoires in COVID-19. Overall study: From T cells, B-cell-depleted T cells, or PBMCs came the material, which was cDNA or gDNA.

Authors' analysis steps: Estimation of nucleated cell counts relied on the amplification of reference gene primers. TCRdb keeps only in-frame clones here, not all; method: immunoSEQ multiplex PCR. V, J and clone size reflect that table, while D and trimming were determined from the DNA. The table lists about 380,000 clones, around 87% of them singletons, with 1.3% in the top ten. Trimming pared 3 bases from V and 8 bases from J, leaving 7 bases between. Germline CDR1 and CDR2: MRHNA and SNTAGT. This CDR3 is 11 amino acids long. The chain has TRBV6-4 and TRBJ1-2; D is undetermined. The sequencing sample was made of PBMCs or T cells enriched from blood (not recorded which). This clonotype was sampled from a man aged 25 to 40 who had recovered from COVID-19. The CDR3 bases are TGTGCCAGCAGTGATGCCGGGGGCTACACCTTC. This gives the protein CASSDAGGYTF.